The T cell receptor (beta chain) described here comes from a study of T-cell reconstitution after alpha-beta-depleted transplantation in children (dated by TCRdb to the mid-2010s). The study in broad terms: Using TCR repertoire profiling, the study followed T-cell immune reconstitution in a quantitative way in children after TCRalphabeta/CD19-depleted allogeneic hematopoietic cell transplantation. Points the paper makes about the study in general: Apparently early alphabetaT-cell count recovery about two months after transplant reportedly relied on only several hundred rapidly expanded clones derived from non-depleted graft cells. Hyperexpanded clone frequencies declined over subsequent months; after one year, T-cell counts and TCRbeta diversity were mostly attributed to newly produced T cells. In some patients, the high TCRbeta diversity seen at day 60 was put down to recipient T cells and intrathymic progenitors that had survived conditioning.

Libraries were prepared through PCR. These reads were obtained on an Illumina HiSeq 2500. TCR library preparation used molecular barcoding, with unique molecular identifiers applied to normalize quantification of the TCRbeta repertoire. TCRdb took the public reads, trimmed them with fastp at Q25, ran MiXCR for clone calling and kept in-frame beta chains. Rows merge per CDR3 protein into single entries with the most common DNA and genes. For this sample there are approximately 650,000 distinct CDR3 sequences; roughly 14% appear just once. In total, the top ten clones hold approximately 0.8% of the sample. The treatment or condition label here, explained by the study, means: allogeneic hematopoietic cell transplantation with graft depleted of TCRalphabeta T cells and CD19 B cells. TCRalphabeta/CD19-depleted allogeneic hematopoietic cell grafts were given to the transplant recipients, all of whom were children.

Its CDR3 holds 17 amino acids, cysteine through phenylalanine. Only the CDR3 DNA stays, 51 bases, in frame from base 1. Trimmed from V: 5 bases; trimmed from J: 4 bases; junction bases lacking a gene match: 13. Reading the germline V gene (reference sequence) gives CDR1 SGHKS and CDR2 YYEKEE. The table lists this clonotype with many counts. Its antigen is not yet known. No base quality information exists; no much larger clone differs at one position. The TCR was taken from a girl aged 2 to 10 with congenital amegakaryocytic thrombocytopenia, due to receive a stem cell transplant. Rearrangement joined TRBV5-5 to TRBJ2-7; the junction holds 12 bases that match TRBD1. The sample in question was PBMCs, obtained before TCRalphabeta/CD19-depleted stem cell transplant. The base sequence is TGTGCCAGCAGTCGGCCCGGGACAGGGGGCAATATTTACGAGCAGTACTTC. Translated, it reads CASSRPGTGGNIYEQYF.